The T cell receptor beta chain under discussion was sequenced for a study of blood T cell repertoires in COVID-19 (dated by TCRdb to 2019 to 2021). A note on the overall study: The collaborator samples originated in the United States, Italy and Spain and spanned the acute and convalescent phases of COVID-19. The sample metadata nearly always contained a de-identified subject ID, COVID-19 status, age in years and sex. The samples were drawn from the first 160 participants of the ongoing ImmuneRACE study and from more than 1,000 subjects provided by 6 global collaborators. The dataset comprised deeply sampled blood TCRbeta repertoires from subjects exposed to, actively infected with, or recovered from COVID-19. The material from the prospective study consisted of cDNA or gDNA derived from T cells, B-cell-depleted T cells, or PBMCs. The repertoires were released in a freely available public database intended as a resource for research on the immune response to SARS-CoV-2. Where available, HLA class I and class II types were taken from metadata supplied by the sample provider and were not determined by assay-based typing. Overall study outcomes, separate from this receptor: The amount of clinical and demographic metadata varied by source and participant and was provided uncurated.

Whole blood was collected in K2EDTA tubes by collaborating institutions according to the institutions' own protocols. For TCRbeta analysis, collaborator samples were shipped as frozen whole blood, as isolated PBMCs, or as DNA extracted from either sample type. Including the terminal cysteine and phenylalanine, the CDR3 comprises 13 residues. Here the CDR3 DNA is all that survives: 39 bases in frame from base 1. V loses 0 bases, J loses 5 bases, and the germline ends lie 7 bases apart. Based on the germline V gene, the CDR1 and CDR2 sequences are MNHEY and SVGAGI. The immunoSEQ Assay, a bias-controlled multiplex PCR, was used to amplify TCRbeta CDR3 regions from genomic DNA. In the source study's methods: The number of nucleated cells in each sample was estimated by amplification of reference gene primers within the assay. Sequence reads were collapsed and filtered to measure the absolute abundance of every unique TCRbeta CDR3 rearrangement. For each sample, productive Simpson clonality was calculated as the square root of Simpson's diversity index across productive rearrangements. The clones in this table, taken by TCRdb from immuneACCESS, are in-frame only. Not every clone is retained; where verified, under half of the shortfall comes from an unresolved V gene, and the cause of the rest is unknown. The V and J calls and clone size are taken from that table; D and trimming were inferred from the DNA. This sample lists over 200,000 clones; over 75% were detected once. Of the sample, 4.5% to 5.5% falls within the top ten clones.

In the case of this clone: What this receptor recognizes is not known. Base qualities are not recorded, but no much larger clone differs from it by a single base.

The chain joins TRBV6-5 to TRBJ2-5; matching of 5 bases hints at TRBD1 as the D gene. Material: peripheral blood. The origin of this receptor is a human donor in a cohort sampled during active COVID-19. CDR3 region: CASSYSGRETQYF. The DNA sequence follows: TGTGCCAGCAGTTACTCGGGGCGGGAGACCCAGTACTTC.